Following are 32 T cell receptor beta chains from one sample sequenced in a study of shared T cell receptors in the human thymus. TCRdb's table, derived via immunoSEQ multiplex PCR, lists solely in-frame clones and lacks some. The table records hundreds of thousands of clones, 87% of them present only once. The same data also went into a second study, on human thymus T cells.

The specimen was thymocytes. Receptors were obtained from a boy under two years old with a congenital heart defect.

This clone showed up just a few times. The V and J genes are TRBV28 and TRBJ2-3, with 9 bases matching TRBD1. V gave up 6 bases and J gave up 1 base; unmatched junction bases: 11. The CDR3 totals 17 residues. Germline assignment: CDR1 MDHEN and CDR2 SYDVKM. CDR3 DNA sequence: TGTGCCAGCAGGACCCCCCACAGGGGGCAGGGCACAGATACGCAGTATTTT. Protein product: CASRTPHRGQGTDTQYF.

The genes are TRBV5-1 and TRBJ2-6; perhaps TRBD2 as D (6 bases). V shed 1 base and J shed 0 bases, with 14 bases lying between them. The CDR3 runs 18 residues. Per germline, CDR1 SGHRS and CDR2 YFSETQ. The CDR3 region is CASSLLGRPSSGANVLTF. The DNA for the CDR3 is TGCGCCAGCAGCTTGCTGGGGAGGCCTAGCTCTGGGGCCAACGTCCTGACTTTC.

On this clone: One junction end does not reproduce the germline sequence, and a read error may be involved. CDR3 amino acids: CASGVSLAAIF. The DNA for the CDR3 is TGTGCCAGCGGGGTTAGTCTAGCGGCGATCTTC. The chain carries TRBV2 and TRBJ2-1, with 7 bases identical to TRBD2. The CDR3 sequence is 11 residues long. Germline V CDR1 and CDR2: SNHLY, FYNNEI. The entire variable domain, with the rest obtained from reference TRBV2 and TRBJ2-1, is as follows: EPEVTQTPSHQVTQMGQEVILRCVPISNHLYFYWYRQILGQKVEFLVSFYNNEISEKSEIFDDQFSVERPDGSNFTLKIRSTKLEDSAMYFCASGVSLAAIFGPGTRLTVL.

This clone was detected only once. The rearrangement uses TRBV13 and TRBJ2-4; 8 positions match TRBD1. V gave up 7 bases and J gave up 1 base; unmatched junction bases: 3. The germline V gene has CDR1 PRHDT and CDR2 FYEKMQ (reference sequence). The CDR3 is 14 residues long. CDR3 nucleotides: TGTGCCAGCATCCAGGGGGCGGCCAAAAACATTCAGTACTTC. It is translated as CASIQGAAKNIQYF.

The gene calls are TRBV27 and TRBJ2-7, with D possibly TRBD2 on 5 matching bases. Germline assignment: CDR1 MNHEY and CDR2 SMNVEV (reference sequence). V was clipped by 5 bases and J by 0 bases, with 17 bases between them. There are 16 residues in the CDR3. CDR3: CASSPPGVPSSYEQYF. The CDR3, as DNA: TGTGCCAGCAGTCCCCCCGGGGTTCCCAGCTCCTACGAGCAGTACTTC.

This rearrangement joins TRBV28 to TRBJ1-5, with D tentatively TRBD1 (5 bases). The CDR3 is 20 residues long. Germline lookup yields CDR1 MDHEN and CDR2 SYDVKM. Deletions cut 1 base from V and 0 bases from J, with 22 bases between. The CDR3 region is CASSLFGGGTTWFSNQPQHF. The CDR3 coding sequence is TGTGCCAGCAGTTTATTCGGGGGTGGCACCACCTGGTTTAGCAATCAGCCCCAGCATTTT. The entire variable domain, with the rest obtained from reference TRBV28 and TRBJ1-5, is as follows: DVKVTQSSRYLVKRTGEKVFLECVQDMDHENMFWYRQDPGLGLRLIYFSYDVKMKEKGDIPEGYSVSREKKERFSLILESASTNQTSMYLCASSLFGGGTTWFSNQPQHFGDGTRLSIL.

This clone was seen only a few times. The chain couples TRBV2 to TRBJ1-3, with D possibly matching TRBD1 (6 bases). V was shortened by 8 bases and J by 2 bases, with 13 bases between the two germline ends. This CDR3 spans 14 amino acids. Germline lookup yields CDR1 SNHLY and CDR2 FYNNEI. The CDR3 loop reads CASFLAGAGNTIYF. As DNA, the CDR3 is TGTGCCAGCTTTTTGGCAGGGGCTGGAAACACCATATATTTT.

The rearrangement links TRBV2 to TRBJ1-2; D unresolved. In germline, CDR1 is SNHLY, CDR2 FYNNEI. The CDR3 sequence is 12 residues long. The ends were cut back, 7 bases at V and 4 bases at J, with 10 bases in the middle. The CDR3 protein is CASNDNIYGYTF. The CDR3 nucleotides read TGTGCCAGCAATGACAACATCTATGGCTACACCTTC.

J is TRBJ1-2 and V is TRBV4-3; D remains ambiguous. The CDR3 length is 16 residues. Between the trimmed V and J ends, which lost 0 bases and 0 bases, there was a span of 11 bases. Germline V lookup: CDR1 LGHNA, CDR2 YSLEER. DNA for the CDR3: TGCGCCAGCAGCCAAGATAAGCGGGCCGCTAACTATGGCTACACCTTC. Translated: CASSQDKRAANYGYTF.

This clone was seen a single time. V is TRBV4-1 and J is TRBJ1-1, with D tentatively TRBD1 (5 bases). CDR1 is MGHRA, CDR2 YSYEKL, per germline. The ends were cut back, 0 bases at V and 6 bases at J, with 17 bases in the middle. This CDR3 has 16 amino acids. DNA of the CDR3: TGCGCCAGCAGCCAAGATAGGACCAGGGTCTGGGCTGAAGCTTTCTTT. It translates to CASSQDRTRVWAEAFF.

The chain combines TRBV5-6 with TRBJ1-1, with 8 bases lining up with TRBD1. Unmatched junction bases numbered 5, after V lost 3 bases and J lost 4 bases. Germline V gene data show CDR1 as SGHDT and CDR2 as YYEEEE. The CDR3 covers 14 residues. CDR3 in DNA: TGTGCCAGCAGCTGGACAGGGCGGGGCACTGAAGCTTTCTTT. Translated: CASSWTGRGTEAFF.

This chain uses TRBV19 with TRBJ1-1; 11 bases align to TRBD1. This CDR3 has 14 amino acids. Germline CDR1 LNHDA, CDR2 SQIVND (reference sequence). V was clipped by 6 bases and J by 6 bases; unmatched bases: 6. The CDR3 here is CASSRGQGAAEAFF. The CDR3 DNA reads TGTGCCAGTAGCCGAGGACAGGGGGCCGCTGAAGCTTTCTTT.

This chain joins TRBV28 and TRBJ2-7; TRBD1 is a possible D gene (5 bases). Trimming removed 1 base at V and 2 bases at J, with 12 bases between. Germline V gene sequence: CDR1 MDHEN, CDR2 SYDVKM. The CDR3 loop spans 15 amino acids. The CDR3 nucleotides are TGTGCCAGCAGTTTATCAGGGCAAGGCGCCTACGAGCAGTACTTC. Translating gives CASSLSGQGAYEQYF.

J is TRBJ2-1 and V is TRBV15; D may be TRBD1 (6 bases). Germline V gene lookup returns CDR1 LNHNV and CDR2 YYDKDF (reference sequence). V was pared by 0 bases and J by 0 bases, with 18 bases between. This CDR3 is built from 19 residues. This CDR3 reads CATSRDSALGQPSYNEQFF. CDR3 DNA sequence: TGTGCCACCAGCAGAGATTCGGCGCTAGGACAGCCCTCCTACAATGAGCAGTTCTTC.

The chain links TRBV7-9 to TRBJ2-1; possibly TRBD2 for D (6 bases). Germline V gives CDR1 SEHNR, CDR2 FQNEAQ (reference sequence). With 6 bases removed from V and 7 bases from J, the gap between germline ends came to 19 bases. The CDR3 length is 15 residues. The CDR3 protein is CASRPHAGNWNEQFF. CDR3 DNA: TGTGCCAGCAGACCCCATGCGGGAAATTGGAATGAGCAGTTCTTC.

This sequence joins TRBV6-4 and TRBJ2-3, with a possible D match to TRBD1 (6 bases). The V end lost 3 bases, the J end lost 2 bases, and 12 bases lay between the germline ends. CDR1 MRHNA and CDR2 SNTAGT come from the germline V gene. This CDR3 has 15 residues. In DNA, the CDR3 is TGTGCCAGCAGTGAATTTGGGGGCCTCACAGATACGCAGTATTTT. Protein: CASSEFGGLTDTQYF.

The chain couples TRBV25-1 to TRBJ2-1, with D perhaps matching TRBD2 (5 bases). The CDR3 spans 12 residues. Germline V gene sequence: CDR1 MGHDK, CDR2 SYGVNS. V dropped 10 bases and J dropped 9 bases, with 16 bases sitting between them. CDR3 in DNA: TGTGCCACCTCGGGCGGGCCCTTTGAGCAGTTCTTC. Protein: CATSGGPFEQFF.

This sequence joins TRBV10-3 and TRBJ1-2; D is perhaps TRBD1 (6 bases). The CDR3 spans 13 residues. V shed 9 bases and J shed 4 bases, with 15 bases lying between them. Germline loops: CDR1 ENHRY, CDR2 SYGVKD. CDR3 protein: CAISGGDIYGYTF. The CDR3 DNA reads TGTGCCATTAGCGGGGGGGACATCTATGGCTACACCTTC.

The CDR3 region has the DNA TGTGCCAGCAGCGTAGTCCCCGAGGGGGACAGGGCTTCCGAGCAGTACTTC. Translating gives CASSVVPEGDRASEQYF. The chain uses TRBV9 and TRBJ2-7, with 9 nucleotides matching TRBD1. This CDR3 has 17 amino acids. Losses at the gene ends were 0 bases for V and 6 bases for J; bases not matched to a gene: 13. CDR1 and CDR2 from the germline V gene are SGDLS and YYNGEE.

This clone has only a few counts. V gene TRBV6-5 combines with J gene TRBJ2-5; the D gene is possibly TRBD2 (5 bases). The CDR3 has 15 amino acids. V was clipped by 0 bases and J by 4 bases, with 12 bases between them. Germline loops: CDR1 MNHEY, CDR2 SVGAGI. The CDR3 DNA sequence: TGTGCCAGCAGTTACTCTTGGGAGCTCGCAGAGACCCAGTACTTC. It codes for CASSYSWELAETQYF.

The rearrangement joins TRBV6-1 to TRBJ1-2; D is unclear. The V and J ends lost 9 bases and 2 bases respectively, with 10 bases between them. Looked up from germline, CDR1 is MNHNS and CDR2 is SASEGT. CDR3 length equals 12 residues. The CDR3 region is CASAPGNYGYTF. The CDR3 DNA sequence: TGTGCCAGTGCCCCAGGAAACTATGGCTACACCTTC.

In DNA form, the CDR3 reads TGTGCCAGCAGCTTGTCGGGGGGCACGAACACCGGGGAGCTGTTTTTT. Protein product: CASSLSGGTNTGELFF. The chain employs TRBV5-4 and TRBJ2-2, with a possible D match to TRBD2 (7 bases). The V end was cut by 1 base, the J end by 0 bases, with 10 bases between. The CDR3 is 16 residues long. Germline-derived CDR1 and CDR2 are SGHNT and YYREEE (reference sequence).

This clone was counted a few times. The J gene is TRBJ1-1, the V gene TRBV27; no firm D call. Germline-derived CDR1 and CDR2 are MNHEY and SMNVEV (reference sequence). The CDR3 is 15 amino acids. The V end lost 5 bases, the J end lost 0 bases, and 13 bases lay between the germline ends. The CDR3 nucleotides are TGTGCCAGCAGTCCCAGTCAGGTCATGAACACTGAAGCTTTCTTT. It specifies CASSPSQVMNTEAFF.

V is TRBV6-6 and J is TRBJ2-2, with D perhaps matching TRBD2 (6 bases). Trimming took off 8 bases at V and 4 bases at J, with 17 bases between the two ends. The CDR3 is 15 residues long. Germline V gene data show CDR1 as MNHNY and CDR2 as SVGAGI (reference sequence). CDR3 DNA: TGTGCCAGCCTCACGCGGGGTGTCTCCACCGGGGAGCTGTTTTTT. It is translated as CASLTRGVSTGELFF.

The chain couples TRBV27 to TRBJ2-7; TRBD1 agrees at 10 bases. J gave up 4 bases and V 4 bases, and 4 bases lay outside the gene matches. The CDR3 runs 14 residues. Germline V gene data show CDR1 as MNHEY and CDR2 as SMNVEV (reference sequence). The CDR3 protein is CASSWDRGGYEQYF. Here the CDR3 DNA reads TGTGCCAGCAGTTGGGACAGGGGTGGGTACGAGCAGTACTTC.

The chain links TRBV18 to TRBJ1-1; D ambiguous. This CDR3 region has 13 residues. Germline V lookup: CDR1 KGHSH, CDR2 LQKENI. V was pared by 5 bases and J by 0 bases, with 7 bases between. CDR3: CASSAGMNTEAFF. As DNA, the CDR3 is TGTGCCAGCTCAGCCGGGATGAACACTGAAGCTTTCTTT.

The CDR3 DNA is TGTGCCAGCAGCCCGACAGACCCCAACTCTGGAAACACCATATATTTT. Translated: CASSPTDPNSGNTIYF. The chain has TRBV7-2 and TRBJ1-3; TRBD1 might be the D (5 bases). The V gene lost 5 bases and the J gene lost 0 bases, with 14 bases spanning the gap. CDR1 and CDR2 (germline): SGHTA, FQGNSA. The CDR3 covers 16 residues.

This chain connects TRBV28 to TRBJ2-7, with 10 bases that match TRBD2. Per germline, CDR1 MDHEN and CDR2 SYDVKM. This CDR3 has 19 residues. V lost 0 bases, J lost 5 bases, and 16 bases stayed unmatched. This CDR3 reads CASSLWGRLAGHIGDEQYF. CDR3 sequence (DNA): TGTGCCAGCAGTTTATGGGGGCGACTAGCGGGTCATATCGGCGACGAGCAGTACTTC.

The chain employs TRBV28 and TRBJ2-3; no firm D call. Germline-derived CDR1 and CDR2 are MDHEN and SYDVKM. Between the trimmed V and J ends, which lost 7 bases and 0 bases, there was a span of 8 bases. This CDR3 is 13 amino acids long. The CDR3 protein is CASKESSTDTQYF. The CDR3 region has the DNA TGTGCCAGCAAGGAGTCTAGCACAGATACGCAGTATTTT.

The chain has TRBV19 and TRBJ1-1; D is uncertain. The V gene lost 6 bases and the J gene lost 2 bases, with 13 bases spanning the gap. The CDR3 has 14 residues. CDR1 LNHDA and CDR2 SQIVND come from the germline V gene (reference sequence). CDR3 nucleotides: TGTGCCAGTAGAAAACGACTGAAAAACACTGAAGCTTTCTTT. Translated, it gives CASRKRLKNTEAFF. Full variable domain (missing parts from reference TRBV19 and TRBJ1-1): DGGITQSPKYLFRKEGQNVTLSCEQNLNHDAMYWYRQDPGQGLRLIYYSQIVNDFQKGDIAEGYSVSREKKESFPLTVTSAQKNPTAFYLCASRKRLKNTEAFFGQGTRLTVV.

The chain uses TRBV4-3 and TRBJ2-5; TRBD2 aligns across 8 bases. The CDR3 has 16 amino acids. Per the germline V gene, CDR1 is LGHNA and CDR2 is YSLEER. V was pared by 2 bases and J by 2 bases, with 7 bases of the junction left unmatched. The CDR3 is CASSQTVTSGQETQYF. DNA of the CDR3: TGCGCCAGCAGCCAAACTGTAACTAGCGGACAAGAGACCCAGTACTTC.

The chain combines TRBV10-3 with TRBJ2-3; 11 nucleotides line up with TRBD2. J was trimmed by 2 bases and V by 6 bases; bases with no gene match: 7. The CDR3 covers 16 residues. Germline lookup yields CDR1 ENHRY and CDR2 SYGVKD. CDR3 sequence: CAIRGASGGFTDTQYF. The CDR3 DNA sequence: TGTGCCATCAGAGGGGCTAGCGGGGGGTTCACAGATACGCAGTATTTT.